Below, one T cell receptor beta chain is given with its context. The antigen remains unidentified. The data derive from a study of cytomegalovirus exposure and HLA in healthy donors. General study findings and limits: An analysis done earlier found most TCR beta V segments productive about 87% or about 30% of the time.

The PCR employed 60 Vbeta primers together with 13 Jbeta primers. Assay used: immunoSEQ multiplex PCR; TCRdb lists only in-frame clones, some missing. The sample includes around 160,000 clones, 80% to 90% of them seen just once. The material sequenced was PBMCs. The clonotype originates from a man younger than 35 in good health and CMV-seropositive.

In DNA, the CDR3 is TGTGCCAGCAGTTTCTCTACAACAGGGAACTATGGCTACACCTTC. It specifies CASSFSTTGNYGYTF. The chain combines TRBV27 with TRBJ1-2, with D perhaps matching TRBD1 (6 bases). This CDR3 has 15 amino acids. V lost 3 bases and J 2 bases, leaving 13 bases between the germline ends. Per the germline V gene, CDR1 is MNHEY and CDR2 is SMNVEV (reference sequence).